The rows below give T cell receptor beta chains drawn from one sample of a study of CD8+CD57+ T cells in acquired aplastic anemia. In TCRdb, the reads were re-called with MiXCR into one record per CDR3 protein. The sample gives approximately 270,000 distinct CDR3 sequences, 56% of which show up once; around 7.6% is in the top ten. Sample: sorted CD4+, CD8+, or CD8+CD57+ T cells (not recorded which) from PBMCs. These receptors were collected from a human donor with severe aplastic anemia or a healthy control (not recorded which). Each CDR3 is given with its conserved first and last residue. The D gene is left open where the match is weak. Clone size is stated in some rows and not others, as once, few, many or a class when expanded.

j_call v_call d_call clone_size cdr3_aa cdr3_nt
TRBJ2-5 TRBV5-4 TRBD2 NA CASSPSLQCRLAGEGETQYF TGTGCCAGCAGCCCTAGCTTGCAGTGTCGACTAGCGGGGGAAGGAGAGACCCAGTACTTC
TRBJ1-6 TRBV27 TRBD1 many CASSFFKQGGSPLHF TGTGCCAGCAGTTTCTTTAAACAGGGGGGTTCACCCCTCCACTTT
TRBJ2-7 TRBV10-3 NA many CAISESTRSYEQYF TGTGCCATCAGTGAGTCGACACGCTCCTACGAGCAGTACTTC
TRBJ2-1 TRBV7-8 NA NA CASSLVGVGSYNEQFF TGTGCAAGCAGCTTAGTAGGCGTGGGCTCCTACAATGAGCAGTTCTTC
TRBJ2-3 TRBV7-7 TRBD2 once CASSLSGRAGGTQYF TGTGCCAGCAGCCTCAGCGGGAGGGCCGGGGGTACGCAGTATTTT
TRBJ1-1 TRBV7-2 NA NA CASRPDGLNTEAFF TGTGCCAGCAGACCTGACGGACTGAACACTGAAGCTTTCTTT
TRBJ2-7 TRBV4-1 NA NA CASSLRFAYEQYF TGCGCCAGCAGCCTCAGGTTTGCCTACGAGCAGTACTTC
TRBJ1-2 TRBV7-9 NA NA CASSSAAGPGYTF TGTGCCAGCAGCTCCGCGGCCGGGCCTGGCTACACCTTC
TRBJ2-1 TRBV20-1 NA NA CSARGQGASYNEQFF TGCAGTGCTAGAGGCCAGGGTGCCTCCTACAATGAGCAGTTCTTC
TRBJ2-5 TRBV28 TRBD1 NA CASSFPREGQGAGPQYF TGTGCCAGCAGTTTTCCTAGGGAGGGACAGGGGGCCGGTCCCCAGTACTTC
TRBJ1-4 TRBV7-9 NA NA CASSRTSKEEKLFF TGTGCCAGCAGCCGGACCTCGAAGGAGGAAAAACTGTTTTTT
TRBJ1-1 TRBV19 TRBD1 NA CASSTTGEGNTEAFF TGTGCCAGTAGTACGACAGGGGAGGGAAACACTGAAGCTTTCTTT
TRBJ2-7 TRBV20-1 TRBD1 many CSARDLGTVYEQYF TGCAGTGCTAGAGATCTGGGGACAGTTTACGAGCAGTACTTC
TRBJ1-4 TRBV7-3 NA NA CASSLGIGVGPTNEKLFF TGTGCCAGCAGCTTAGGGATCGGGGTTGGTCCAACTAATGAAAAACTGTTTTTT
TRBJ1-6 TRBV6-1 NA many CASSIAGNSPLHF TGTGCCAGCAGTATTGCAGGGAATTCACCCCTCCACTTT
TRBJ1-1 TRBV7-9 NA NA CASSLGRSLIEAFF TGTGCCAGCAGCTTGGGCAGGAGCCTTATTGAAGCTTTCTTT
TRBJ2-2 TRBV25-1 NA NA CASSATGIGGELFF TGTGCCAGCAGTGCCACAGGGATAGGCGGGGAGCTGTTTTTT
TRBJ2-7 TRBV20-1 TRBD2 few CSARSGTSGSYEQYF TGCAGTGCTCGTTCGGGGACTAGCGGTTCCTACGAGCAGTACTTC
TRBJ2-7 TRBV12-3/TRBV12-4 TRBD1 NA CASSFHRGIYEQYF TGTGCCAGCAGTTTCCACAGGGGAATTTACGAGCAGTACTTC
TRBJ1-2 TRBV20-1 TRBD1 NA CSARGQGTYGYTF TGCAGTGCTAGAGGACAGGGAACCTATGGCTACACCTTC
TRBJ2-3 TRBV20-1 NA many CSAWGDPDTQYF TGCAGTGCCTGGGGGGACCCAGATACGCAGTATTTT
TRBJ2-5 TRBV12-3/TRBV12-4 NA NA CASSFSGAQETQYF TGTGCCAGCAGTTTTAGTGGGGCGCAAGAGACCCAGTACTTC
TRBJ2-7 TRBV10-3 NA NA CAISKRGRESYEQYF TGTGCCATCTCCAAAAGGGGGCGGGAGTCGTACGAGCAGTACTTC
TRBJ2-7 TRBV5-4 NA NA CASSVSPAYEQYF TGTGCCAGCAGCGTCTCCCCAGCCTACGAGCAGTACTTC
TRBJ1-6 TRBV3-1 NA many CASRVGGSYNSPLHF TGTGCCAGCAGGGTGGGGGGCTCCTATAATTCACCCCTCCACTTT
TRBJ2-7 TRBV20-1 TRBD1 NA CSASEPGQGHYEQYF TGCAGTGCCAGCGAACCGGGACAGGGGCACTACGAGCAGTACTTC
TRBJ2-6 TRBV5-1 TRBD2 few CASSLIAGGANVLTF TGCGCCAGCAGCTTGATAGCGGGTGGGGCCAACGTCCTGACTTTC
TRBJ1-6 TRBV9 NA few CASSVGPGVSSYNSPLHF TGTGCCAGCAGCGTAGGGCCGGGGGTCAGCTCCTATAATTCACCCCTCCACTTT
TRBJ1-2 TRBV2 TRBD1 many CASRENRGQGYTF TGTGCCAGCAGAGAGAACAGGGGGCAAGGCTACACCTTC
TRBJ1-1 TRBV2 NA NA CASSKSGDVGTEAFF TGTGCCAGCAGCAAATCAGGGGATGTCGGGACTGAAGCTTTCTTT
TRBJ1-1 TRBV7-9 NA NA CASSLKAGEAFF TGTGCCAGCAGCTTAAAGGCTGGGGAAGCTTTCTTT
TRBJ2-3 TRBV20-1 TRBD2 NA CSATSGREDTQYF TGCAGTGCAACTAGCGGGAGGGAAGATACGCAGTATTTT
TRBJ1-5 TRBV7-9 TRBD1 many CASSSGPGTGGHQPQHF TGTGCCAGCAGCTCCGGTCCCGGGACAGGGGGCCATCAGCCCCAGCATTTT
TRBJ2-7 TRBV7-9 NA NA CASSLHSGGIYEQYF TGTGCCAGCAGCTTACACAGCGGAGGAATCTACGAGCAGTACTTC
TRBJ2-3 TRBV15 NA NA CATRGRGGTDTQYF TGTGCCACCAGGGGGAGGGGGGGCACAGATACGCAGTATTTT
TRBJ2-7 TRBV5-1 NA NA CASSVNSADEQYF TGCGCCAGCAGCGTTAATAGCGCCGACGAGCAGTACTTC
TRBJ1-2 TRBV7-3 NA many CASSLHRRGDGVGYTF TGTGCCAGCAGCCTCCACCGTCGGGGGGATGGAGTTGGCTACACCTTC
TRBJ1-5 TRBV24-1 TRBD1 many CATSGKGAQPQHF TGTGCCACCAGTGGGAAGGGGGCACAGCCCCAGCATTTT
TRBJ2-5 TRBV29-1 TRBD1 NA CSVELDRGRSETQYF TGCAGCGTTGAATTGGACAGGGGGCGGTCAGAGACCCAGTACTTC
TRBJ2-3 TRBV7-9 NA NA CASSTTTKDTQYF TGTGCCAGCAGCACCACTACAAAGGATACGCAGTATTTT
TRBJ1-2 TRBV5-5 NA NA CASSPQGSHGYTF TGTGCCAGCAGCCCACAGGGTAGCCATGGCTACACCTTC
TRBJ2-1 TRBV24-1 TRBD1 NA CATSDPQTGPLTYNEQFF TGTGCCACCAGTGATCCTCAGACAGGGCCCCTTACCTACAATGAGCAGTTCTTC
TRBJ2-3 TRBV24-1 TRBD2 NA CATSGRTSGGGTDTQYF TGTGCCACCAGTGGCCGGACTAGCGGGGGGGGCACAGATACGCAGTATTTT
TRBJ2-4 TRBV15 TRBD2 NA CATSREGLAGGRNIQYF TGTGCCACCAGCAGAGAGGGACTAGCGGGGGGTCGGAACATTCAGTACTTC
TRBJ2-7 TRBV7-8 TRBD2 NA CASSLVSGTSGLYEQYF TGTGCCAGCAGCTTAGTAAGCGGGACTAGCGGCCTATACGAGCAGTACTTC
TRBJ2-2 TRBV7-9 NA many CASSLYRETGELFF TGTGCCAGCAGCTTGTATAGGGAAACCGGGGAGCTGTTTTTT